This T cell receptor (beta chain) was sequenced in a study of naive and memory T cell subsets. General study findings and limits: TCR transcript changes with activation or differentiation may affect this RNA method.

An oligonucleotide containing a UMI was ligated to the 3' end of TCR cDNA. Comments on this clonotype: Its cognate antigen is unknown.

The SP2 primer and nested alpha and beta constant region primers amplified ligated cDNA in four rounds. Each CDR3 protein gets one entry after TCRdb re-called the 5' RACE reads with MiXCR. The table shows 55,000 to 70,000 distinct CDR3 sequences, with 5.5% to 8.5% occurring only once. The CDR3 is 16 residues long. With V trimmed by 1 base and J by 2 bases, 5 bases remained unmatched. CDR1 and CDR2 (germline): LGHDT, YNNKEL (reference sequence). The sequence derives from a male donor in good health. The chain is built from TRBV3-1 and TRBJ2-3, with TRBD1 matching 8 bases. The chain's CDR3 is CASSQADRATTDTQYF. In nucleotides, the CDR3 is TGTGCCAGCAGCCAAGCGGACAGGGCAACCACAGATACGCAGTATTTT.